This TCR beta chain was captured by sequencing in a study of blood T cell repertoires in COVID-19. Study details: COVID-19 samples, acute and convalescent, were from the United States, Italy and Spain. The cDNA or gDNA used as material had been derived from T cells, B-cell-depleted T cells, or PBMCs.

Source study methods: By means of reference gene primer amplification, nucleated cell counts were estimated. The method was immunoSEQ multiplex PCR; TCRdb's version includes in-frame clones alone and lacks a portion of them. V, J and clone size are those of that table, while D and trimming were read from the DNA. This table holds over 55,000 clones, 60% to 75% found once. The germline V gene has CDR1 SGHDT and CDR2 YYEEEE. Unmatched junction bases numbered 7, after V lost 4 bases and J lost 2 bases. The CDR3 covers 15 residues. The sequencing sample was made of peripheral blood. The chain employs TRBV5-6 and TRBJ2-3; 7 bases are shared with TRBD2. This TCR derives from an older woman with acute or convalescent COVID-19. CDR3 region: CASSRLAPNTDTQYF. In nucleotides, the CDR3 is TGTGCCAGCAGCCGACTAGCCCCTAACACAGATACGCAGTATTTT.